This T cell receptor (beta chain) was identified during a study of T-cell memory formation after mild COVID-19. The length of the CDR3 is 16 residues. Germline loops: CDR1 SGHVS, CDR2 FQNEAQ. The V and J ends lost 3 bases and 1 base, in that order; junction bases with no gene match: 4. Note on this clonotype: Its antigen is as yet unknown.

Overall study results and limits: Whereas later expanders leaned CD4+, clones contracting day 15 to 85 showed a balanced CD4/CD8 makeup. Some clones that responded were present in memory (sampled pre-infection), which suggests cross-reactive memory joined.

MiXCR, run by TCRdb on the 5' RACE reads, gives a single entry per CDR3 protein. The table has about half a million distinct CDR3 sequences, about 20% seen once. The sample consisted of PBMCs or a T cell subset sorted from them (not recorded which). The chain couples TRBV7-8 to TRBJ2-1, with 9 bases matching TRBD2. The receptor comes from an adult woman who had mild COVID-19 (a few samples of this study predate the infection). Cell type and time point are not known. The CDR3 DNA follows: TGTGCCAGCAGCTTCAAACTAGCGGGTTCCTACAATGAGCAGTTCTTC. Amino acid sequence: CASSFKLAGSYNEQFF.